Only one count was recorded for the clone carrying this T cell receptor (beta chain). Its antigen is not known. One end of the junction varies from germline; a read error may be responsible. This entry belongs to a study of HIV-infected patients and healthy controls. Study-level findings and limits: Unequal distinct sequence numbers between patients and controls complicated comparisons. Healthy controls carried many MAIT alpha-chain CDR3s, while HIV+ repertoires had few.

There are 15 residues in the CDR3. CDR1 and CDR2 (germline): DFQATT, SNEGSKA (reference sequence). Antiretroviral therapy had run roughly three months, about 14 weeks, before follow-up blood collection. Whole blood was used without fractionation, so all unsorted peripheral T cells were included. Reverse transcription used approximately 500 ng RNA and constant-region primers for alpha and beta. Separate chain-specific third strand synthesis with multiplexing indices produced the alpha and beta libraries. Ligation attached cDNA to a 5' RACE adapter that carried a random hexamer and SP2 site. TCRdb re-called the 5' RACE reads through MiXCR, storing one row per CDR3 protein. The sample consists of more than 4,000 distinct CDR3 sequences, approximately 22% of them appearing once.

The clonotype comes from an adult with HIV infection. The source was blood, collected during antiretroviral therapy. This sequence joins TRBV20-1 and TRBJ1-1; D remains unclear. Here the CDR3 DNA reads TGCAGTTCTAGAGATCTAGCAGGTATGAACACTGAAGCTTTCTTT. Protein product: CSSRDLAGMNTEAFF.